These 4 T cell receptor beta chains originate from one sample sequenced in a study of blood T cell repertoires in COVID-19. Here immunoSEQ multiplex PCR was the method, and the copy in TCRdb shows in-frame clones only, minus some. The sample contains about 220,000 clones, 87% of which appear only once. Material: PBMCs or T cells enriched from blood (not recorded which). These receptors were collected from a woman in her thirties with acute COVID-19.

The rearrangement links TRBV5-5 to TRBJ1-5; 9 bases agree with TRBD1. The CDR3 consists of 15 residues. Germline assignment: CDR1 SGHKS and CDR2 YYEKEE (reference sequence). The J segment lost 7 bases and the V segment lost 5 bases, leaving 10 bases of the junction unmatched. The CDR3 region is CASSRTGGSEQPQHF. DNA of the CDR3: TGTGCCAGCAGTCGCACAGGGGGCTCGGAACAGCCCCAGCATTTT.

The chain is built from TRBV18 and TRBJ1-5; 9 bases align to TRBD1. The germline gives CDR1 KGHSH, CDR2 LQKENI. The CDR3 covers 15 residues. V was pared by 6 bases and J by 5 bases, with 8 bases of the junction left unmatched. The CDR3, as DNA: TGTGCCAGCTCCCCAACAGGGGGCTGGGATCAGCCCCAGCATTTT. Translating it yields CASSPTGGWDQPQHF.

Remarks on this clone: This CDR3 is also generated by other DNA sequences in the sample. The gene calls are TRBV29-1 and TRBJ1-5, with D uncertain. The CDR3 consists of 12 residues. Germline V gene lookup returns CDR1 SQVTM and CDR2 ANQGSEA. Trimming took 5 bases from V and 4 from J, leaving 9 bases between them. The CDR3 nucleotides are TGCAGCGTTCGCGAGGGAAATCAGCCCCAGCATTTT. Translating gives CSVREGNQPQHF.

The chain carries TRBV6-4 and TRBJ2-2, with D perhaps TRBD2 (5 bases). The V gene's germline CDR1 is MRHNA and CDR2 SNTAGT. This CDR3 region has 14 residues. V gave up 0 bases and J gave up 6 bases, with 8 bases separating them. This chain's CDR3 is CASSDSEEAGELFF. The CDR3 nucleotides read TGTGCCAGCAGTGACTCGGAGGAGGCCGGGGAGCTGTTTTTT.